The 15 T cell receptor beta chains in this list originate from one sample, sequenced in a study of beta chain features in type 1 diabetes. These receptors are not linked to any known antigen. Since all of the isolated RNA was reverse transcribed, expressed TCRB transcripts were what got sequenced. The assay was immunoSEQ multiplex PCR, and TCRdb's table has in-frame clones only and misses some. There are 640,000 or so clones in the sample; over 11% occur only once, and 0.035% to 0.045% lies in the top ten. Study-level points and caveats: Among patients with Type 1 diabetes, TCRB CDR3s were moderately but significantly shorter in every one of the four CD4+ subsets.

Sequenced material: naive CD4+ T cells from blood. The receptors were sampled from a man aged 18 to 35 with type 1 diabetes.

This clone has a count of ten or more. The J gene is TRBJ2-1, the V gene TRBV5-1, with D unclear. This CDR3 has 14 amino acids. Germline assignment: CDR1 SGHRS and CDR2 YFSETQ. V was clipped by 0 bases and J by 10 bases, with 14 bases between them. DNA for the CDR3: TGCGCCAGCAGCTTGGGTGCTAGTAGTTACGAGCAGTTCTTC. It is translated as CASSLGASSYEQFF.

This clone was detected only a few times. V and J are TRBV5-1 and TRBJ2-5, with D uncertain. This CDR3 contains 13 residues. Trimming took off 3 bases at V and 5 bases at J, with 11 bases between the two ends. The V gene's germline CDR1 is SGHRS and CDR2 YFSETQ. The CDR3 here is CASSSLSGETQYF. Written as DNA, the CDR3 is TGCGCCAGCAGCTCCCTTTCCGGTGAGACCCAGTACTTC.

The rearrangement links TRBV7-9 to TRBJ2-1; D may correspond to TRBD1 or TRBD2 (5 bases each). The CDR3 totals 14 residues. V was clipped by 7 bases and J by 4 bases, with 14 bases between them. Per the germline V gene, CDR1 is SEHNR and CDR2 is FQNEAQ (reference sequence). CDR3: CASIPGTPYNEQFF. The CDR3, as DNA: TGTGCCAGCATTCCCGGGACCCCTTACAATGAGCAGTTCTTC.

This clone was seen only a few times. This chain joins TRBV30 and TRBJ2-7; 10 positions agree with TRBD1. After removal of 8 bases from V and 2 bases from J, the junction contained 18 bases not matched to a gene. Germline CDR1 is GTSNPN and CDR2 is SVGIG (reference sequence). The CDR3 loop spans 17 amino acids. The CDR3 spells CAGNRDRGEVGTYEQYF. CDR3 bases: TGTGCCGGAAACCGGGACAGGGGTGAAGTAGGGACCTACGAGCAGTACTTC.

This clone was counted a few times. The V gene is TRBV30, the J gene TRBJ2-2, with no clear D. V dropped 5 bases and J dropped 3 bases, with 13 bases sitting between them. The CDR3 has 14 residues. In germline, CDR1 is GTSNPN, CDR2 SVGIG (reference sequence). This CDR3 is CAWVNGPYTGELFF. The CDR3 region has the DNA TGTGCCTGGGTCAATGGACCGTACACCGGGGAGCTGTTTTTT.

The chain couples TRBV30 to TRBJ2-2; maybe TRBD2 (5 bases). The CDR3 extends over 14 amino acids. The germline V gene has CDR1 GTSNPN and CDR2 SVGIG (reference sequence). The V and J ends lost 2 bases and 4 bases respectively, with 11 bases between them. CDR3 region: CAWSRVGVTGELFF. In DNA form, the CDR3 reads TGTGCCTGGAGTAGGGTCGGGGTCACCGGGGAGCTGTTTTTT.

The V and J genes are TRBV7-2 and TRBJ2-1; D is perhaps TRBD1 or TRBD2 (6 bases each). CDR1 SGHTA and CDR2 FQGNSA come from the germline V gene. The CDR3 covers 15 residues. V lost 4 bases, J lost 0 bases, and 10 bases lay in between. The chain's CDR3 is CASSSPGASYNEQFF. DNA of the CDR3: TGTGCCAGCAGCTCCCCGGGGGCCTCCTACAATGAGCAGTTCTTC.

In its sample, this clone was seen a few times. The chain links TRBV29-1 to TRBJ2-7, with 8 bases matching TRBD1. Germline-derived CDR1 and CDR2 are SQVTM and ANQGSEA. The V and J ends lost 6 bases and 5 bases, in that order; junction bases with no gene match: 12. The CDR3 has 14 amino acids. The CDR3 sequence: CSVDGQGTTNEQYF. For the CDR3, the DNA is TGCAGCGTAGACGGACAGGGCACAACTAACGAGCAGTACTTC.

A note on this clone: The sample carries other DNA sequences with the same CDR3. J is TRBJ2-1 and V is TRBV11-3; D gene ambiguous. This CDR3 comprises 11 residues. V lost 5 bases and J 10 bases, leaving 9 bases between the germline ends. Germline V gene lookup returns CDR1 SGHNT and CDR2 YENEEA. CDR3 protein: CASSRAAEQFF. DNA of the CDR3: TGTGCCAGCAGCCGCGCGGCGGAGCAGTTCTTC.

This clone has just a few counts. Different DNA sequences within this sample yield the same CDR3. The chain carries TRBV19 and TRBJ2-7; D is unclear. Germline loops: CDR1 LNHDA, CDR2 SQIVND (reference sequence). V was shortened by 3 bases and J by 7 bases, with 7 bases between the two germline ends. CDR3 length equals 11 residues. The CDR3 protein is CASSIRGEQYF. CDR3 sequence (DNA): TGTGCCAGTAGTATTCGCGGAGAGCAGTACTTC.

The CDR3 DNA sequence: TGTGCCAGCAGCCGGGACACAGATACGCAGTATTTT. Translating it yields CASSRDTDTQYF. The V call is TRBV7-3, the J call TRBJ2-3; D might be TRBD2 (5 bases). CDR1 and CDR2 (germline): SGHTA, FQGTGA. Trimming took 5 bases from V and 2 from J, leaving 5 bases between them. The CDR3 covers 12 residues.

The rearrangement uses TRBV23-1 and TRBJ1-5; possibly TRBD1 for D (5 bases). TRBV23-1 is sorted into the ORF group, with uncertain function. The CDR3 is 11 residues long. With 5 bases removed from V and 7 bases from J, the gap between germline ends came to 6 bases. The CDR3 spells CASSKGQPQHF. The CDR3, as DNA: TGCGCCAGCAGTAAGGGGCAGCCCCAGCATTTT.

CDR3 protein: CASQSRDTYNEQFF. For the CDR3, the DNA is TGTGCCAGCCAATCGAGGGATACCTACAATGAGCAGTTCTTC. V usage is TRBV9 and J usage is TRBJ2-1; a weak D match, TRBD2 (5 bases). Germline V gives CDR1 SGDLS, CDR2 YYNGEE. The CDR3 sequence is 14 residues long. Trimming left V 7 bases short and J 2 bases short, with 13 bases between.

The sample holds a few counts of this clone. The chain employs TRBV7-9 and TRBJ2-3; D gene uncertain. This CDR3 comprises 14 residues. CDR1 and CDR2 (germline): SEHNR, FQNEAQ (reference sequence). Deletions cut 1 base from V and 4 bases from J, with 9 bases between. The CDR3 nucleotides read TGTGCCAGCAGCTTAGGGCTGACCGCAGATACGCAGTATTTT. Translating it yields CASSLGLTADTQYF.

This clone showed up just a few times. This chain links TRBV18 with TRBJ2-2; 8 bases line up with TRBD2. This CDR3 comprises 15 residues. CDR1 is KGHSH, CDR2 LQKENI, per germline. The J segment lost 7 bases and the V segment lost 6 bases, leaving 10 bases of the junction unmatched. CDR3 residues: CASSRAAGADGELFF. The CDR3 DNA reads TGTGCCAGCTCGCGCGCAGCGGGAGCAGACGGGGAGCTGTTTTTT.